Here is one T cell receptor beta chain with its context. Its matching antigen is unknown. V lost 5 bases, J lost 5 bases, and 19 bases lay in between. CDR1 and CDR2 (germline): SGHTA, FQGNSA. The CDR3 contains 15 residues. This sample is drawn from a study of cytomegalovirus exposure and HLA in healthy donors. Study-level findings and limits: Excluded: some indistinguishable V segments such as TRBV6-2 and TRBV6-3. V- and J-gene trimming in TCR beta was tied to a missense DCLRE1C variant by an analysis performed later. Another analysis was done later, and it associated over 15,000 TCR beta sequences with HLA alleles at 0.05 false discovery rate.

The PCR employed 60 Vbeta primers together with 13 Jbeta primers. In the original analysis: Later analysis identified 65 million to 80 million unique TCR beta chains, roughly 11 million shared. Sequenced by immunoSEQ multiplex PCR; TCRdb stores in-frame clones only, minus some. V and J calls plus clone size are reproduced from that table; the DNA served to infer D and trimming. This table has about 87,000 clones, more than 70% appearing once. The V gene is TRBV7-2, the J gene TRBJ2-7; D perhaps matches TRBD1 (5 bases). The clonotype originates from a woman aged 40 to 55 in good health and CMV-seronegative. Input material: PBMCs. CDR3 protein: CASSLLNQGFHEQYF. For the CDR3, the DNA is TGTGCCAGCAGCCTTTTAAATCAGGGATTCCACGAGCAGTACTTC.